This T cell receptor beta chain comes out of a study of CD8 T cells in Susac syndrome. This CDR3 comprises 13 residues. V trimming: 6 bases; J trimming: 7 bases; junction bases outside the gene matches: 10. The germline gives CDR1 SQVTM, CDR2 ANQGSEA. RNA was extracted with the RNeasy kit, and a quantity of roughly 0.5 to 1 ug was reverse transcribed using random hexamers. Via MiXCR, TCRdb re-called the immunoSEQ multiplex PCR reads, giving one row per CDR3 protein. The sample has roughly 330,000 distinct CDR3 sequences, under 95% seen once. This rearrangement joins TRBV29-1 to TRBJ1-2; 8 bases agree with TRBD1. The sample consisted of CD4+ T cells from PBMCs. The receptor comes from a human donor with multiple sclerosis. The CDR3 DNA is TGCAGCGTGGGGGTGACAGGGGCGAGTGGCTACACCTTC. Protein sequence: CSVGVTGASGYTF.